This TCR beta chain derives from a study of response to subunit inactivated influenza vaccine. TCRdb recomputed calls from the RT-PCR reads with MiXCR, one row per CDR3 protein. The data contain a few hundred thousand distinct CDR3 sequences, 20% to 25% of them singletons. This CDR3 contains 17 residues. With V trimmed by 0 bases and J by 4 bases, 7 bases remained unmatched. Germline V CDR1 and CDR2: SGHNT, YYREEE (reference sequence). Whole-study findings and limits: New T cells are recruited in small numbers by each seasonal influenza vaccination, according to the authors' suggestion.

Concerning this clonotype itself: Its antigen is not known.

Sequencing was performed on PBMCs from blood, taken about 20 months after vaccination. The origin of this receptor is a man in his fifties or sixties who received an inactivated influenza vaccine. The chain employs TRBV5-4 and TRBJ2-2, with TRBD1 matching over 9 bases. The CDR3 nucleotides are TGTGCCAGCAGCTTGGCGGGGGGACAGGGTGGCACCGGGGAGCTGTTTTTT. The encoded protein is CASSLAGGQGGTGELFF.